This TCR beta chain was documented in a study of blood T cell repertoires in COVID-19. Study-wide context: PBMCs, B-cell-depleted T cells, or T cells were the source of the cDNA or gDNA that made up the material.

Only in-frame clones appear in the TCRdb table, and some are missing; sequencing was by immunoSEQ multiplex PCR. Here the sample spans about 260,000 clones, 70% to 90% being singletons. Regarding this clone: Other nucleotide sequences from this sample produce the same CDR3.

CDR1 and CDR2 from the germline V gene are SNHLY and FYNNEI. This CDR3 is 13 amino acids long. V lost 7 bases and J lost 2, with 11 bases in between. The sample comprised peripheral blood. The sequence came from a man aged 25-40 years with active or convalescent COVID-19. The chain employs TRBV2 and TRBJ2-5, with a weak D call TRBD1 (6 bases). CDR3 region: CASTPRGQETQYF. CDR3 bases: TGTGCCAGCACTCCTAGGGGGCAAGAGACCCAGTACTTC.